The sequence of this T cell receptor (beta chain) was determined in a study of T cell changes during pregnancy in multiple sclerosis. There are 14 residues in the CDR3. Germline V lookup: CDR1 GTSNPN, CDR2 SVGIG (reference sequence). V lost 2 bases, J lost 7 bases, and 17 bases lay in between. Produced via immunoSEQ multiplex PCR; TCRdb's table is partial and in-frame only. The data contain 30,000 to 40,000 clones, roughly 93% of them singletons. The chain joins TRBV30 to TRBJ1-1; TRBD1 is a possible D gene (5 bases). This specimen consisted of CD4+ T cells from peripheral blood mononuclear cells, obtained in the second trimester of pregnancy. The sequence was obtained from a female donor with multiple sclerosis, enrolled in a pregnancy study. The CDR3 DNA is TGTGCCTGGAGTTTCACGGACATAGAGGATGAAGCTTTCTTT. Its protein product is CAWSFTDIEDEAFF. Full variable domain (remainder filled in from reference TRBV30 and TRBJ1-1): SQTIHQWPATLVQPVGSPLSLECTVEGTSNPNLYWYRQAAGRGLQLLFYSVGIGQISSEVPQNLSASRPQDRQFILSSKKLLLSDSGFYLCAWSFTDIEDEAFFGQGTRLTVV.